This paragraph covers one T cell receptor beta chain sequence. The data were obtained in a study of control samples from healthy donors and cancer patients. The repertoire was sequenced with immunoSEQ multiplex PCR; TCRdb's copy has only in-frame clones and lacks some. This sample carries some 51,000 clones, around 96% of them seen once, and the ten largest clones take less than 1.1%. This CDR3 has 10 amino acids. CDR1 SNHLY and CDR2 FYNNEI come from the germline V gene. V lost 7 bases, J lost 10 bases, and 8 bases lay in between. Sequenced sample: blood. The origin of this receptor is a young woman in good health. The chain has TRBV2 and TRBJ2-1, with D possibly matching TRBD1 (6 bases). The CDR3 loop is CASTQGEQFF. The CDR3 DNA sequence: TGTGCCAGCACCCAGGGGGAGCAGTTCTTC.